This T cell receptor beta chain came from a study of shared clonotypes between healthy human individuals (TCRdb year 2020). Context from the whole study: A couple of women and a few men aged 18 to 49 years were included in the cohort. To estimate repertoire size and how much clonotypes are shared between individuals, the study performed deep sequencing of blood TCR repertoires from about five healthy adults. Between about 0.94 and 8.9 billion PBMCs per donor were obtained by leukapheresis. To increase sequencing depth and limit assay-specific biases, TCR repertoire library preparation and sequencing were carried out by different laboratories using diverse techniques. For each donor, three plates each were used for CD4 naive and CD4 memory, two plates were used for CD8 naive, and one plate was used for CD8 memory. The research as a whole found: Rarefaction of sorted-subset datasets indicated incomplete sequencing despite the large sequencing depth. Pairwise subsampling indicated that sequencing depth was expected to affect the degree of clonotype sharing among donors. About 5% of naive CD4, 3.5% of naive CD8, around 2.3% of memory CD4, and 0.4% of memory CD8 clonotypes were shared across a few donors. Sampling was restricted to blood, and TCR repertoires in tissues likely differ from the TCR repertoires found in blood. Estimated clonotype richness was generally larger for naive than for memory subsets. Because the study included only a small number of donors, the genetic and exposure-history diversity represented was limited. Clonotypes shared by all four sorted-subset donors showed higher generation probabilities than non-shared clonotypes.

The donors were healthy, HIV-negative adults with no recently reported acute infections or vaccinations. Every donor was a Caucasian adult residing in Nashville, Tennessee, USA. CD8 memory samples consisted of magnetically selected CD45RO+ cells combined with CCR7-negative CD45RA+ effector memory (TemRA) cells. After blood collection by leukapheresis, PBMCs were isolated using Ficoll-Histopaque density gradient centrifugation and then cryopreserved in the vapor phase of liquid nitrogen. Analytical flow cytometry was used to check the purity and quantity of each magnetically sorted T cell population. Each sorted fraction had its genomic DNA isolated and then quantified by UV absorbance on a Nanodrop 2000c. About this clone: Its antigen specificity is not known. No qualities accompany the bases; no much larger clone lies one base away.

Using the deep immunoSEQ assay, multiplex PCR amplified TCR CDR3 regions from genomic DNA. Extracted genomic DNA from each cell subset was distributed evenly across all wells of several immunoSEQ 96-well plates, and each plate was treated as a replicate. Each replicate PCR for sorted subsets received about 180 ng genomic DNA, equal to about 29,000 T cell genomes. Purified libraries were measured with a Qubit 3.0 fluorometer, size-checked on a Bioanalyzer 2100, and measured again with the KAPA Library Quantification kit. A separate single-read 150-cycle Illumina NextSeq 550 flow cell was used to sequence each immunoSEQ 96-well plate. The paper's processing steps were these. Because the immunoSEQ output held only junctional sequences and lacked quality scores, the filtering could not match the filtering applied to full-length reads. Sequences were annotated with PyIR, a Python wrapper for IgBLAST v1.9, and V/J genes and CDR3 were assigned using IMGT germline references. Reads with weak V/J assignments (E-value above 1e-6), missing CDR3, stop codons, out-of-frame junctions, or ambiguous translated residues were removed. V3J clonotypes were defined as sequences sharing the same inferred V gene, J gene, and CDR3 amino acid sequence. To compute the percentage overlap between repertoires, the number of shared unique clonotypes was divided by the size of the smaller repertoire. Three approaches were used to assess repertoire richness: RTK rarefaction, the Chao1 estimator, and Recon v2.1 estimates of unobserved clonotypes. OLGA was used to compute generation probabilities for all TCRbeta clonotypes that the gDNA method yielded from a handful of donors. This immuneACCESS table, as held by TCRdb, lists in-frame sequences with V and J called but not all clones. Of the missing ones, under half trace to an unresolved V gene in checked studies; the others have no known cause. V and J calls and clone size are as listed in that table; D and trimming were resolved from the DNA. The sample table lists approximately 95,000 clones, roughly two thirds of them with a count of one. The ten biggest clones cover about 45% of the sample.

The CDR3, cysteine through phenylalanine, is 17 amino acids long. CDR3 DNA is the only sequence kept; it has 51 bases, read in frame from the first base. CDR1 and CDR2, looked up from the germline V gene (reference sequence), are SEHNR and FQNEAQ. V trim: 6 bases; J trim: 7 bases; unmatched bases: 11. The chain is made from TRBV7-9 and TRBJ2-1; TRBD2 aligns with 14 central bases. This TCR was recovered from a man aged 25-40 years in good health. Sequenced: memory CD8+ T cells sorted from blood. The cell subset or site label, as the study defines it: CD45RO+ cells pooled with CCR7-negative TemRA cells. The DNA sequence follows: TGTGCCAGCAGACCTCCCGGGACTAGCGGGAGAGCAAATGAGCAGTTCTTC. The translation is CASRPPGTSGRANEQFF.